Only a few counts were recorded for the clone carrying this T cell receptor (beta chain). Its matching antigen is unknown. Per the germline V gene, CDR1 is MDHEN and CDR2 is SYDVKM. The V segment lost 4 bases and the J segment 8 bases; nucleotides outside the gene matches: 21. This CDR3 region has 20 residues. Using RNA template, CDR3s of TCR alpha and beta were amplified with iRepertoire arm-PCR. TCRdb analysed the multiplex PCR reads with MiXCR anew, one entry per CDR3 protein. The table shows 400,000 or so distinct CDR3 sequences, with more than 35% occurring only once. This sample is drawn from a study of glioma-infiltrating T cells. Study-level information: Target coverage was about 4- to 10-fold for some 1 million blood T cells. Study results and caveats: Non-neoplastic patients had below-expected tissue-blood divergence, while all gliomas exceeded expectation.

Sequenced sample: glioma tissue, nonneoplastic brain tissue, or PBMCs (not recorded which). The rearrangement uses TRBV28 and TRBJ2-1; 12 bases are shared with TRBD2. The clonotype comes from a human donor with low-grade glioma or glioblastoma, undergoing nonglioma brain surgery, or in good health (not recorded which). The CDR3 loop is CASSWGQGPSGRANLDEQFF. CDR3 coding DNA: TGTGCCAGCAGTTGGGGGCAGGGGCCTAGCGGGAGGGCTAATCTCGATGAGCAGTTCTTC.